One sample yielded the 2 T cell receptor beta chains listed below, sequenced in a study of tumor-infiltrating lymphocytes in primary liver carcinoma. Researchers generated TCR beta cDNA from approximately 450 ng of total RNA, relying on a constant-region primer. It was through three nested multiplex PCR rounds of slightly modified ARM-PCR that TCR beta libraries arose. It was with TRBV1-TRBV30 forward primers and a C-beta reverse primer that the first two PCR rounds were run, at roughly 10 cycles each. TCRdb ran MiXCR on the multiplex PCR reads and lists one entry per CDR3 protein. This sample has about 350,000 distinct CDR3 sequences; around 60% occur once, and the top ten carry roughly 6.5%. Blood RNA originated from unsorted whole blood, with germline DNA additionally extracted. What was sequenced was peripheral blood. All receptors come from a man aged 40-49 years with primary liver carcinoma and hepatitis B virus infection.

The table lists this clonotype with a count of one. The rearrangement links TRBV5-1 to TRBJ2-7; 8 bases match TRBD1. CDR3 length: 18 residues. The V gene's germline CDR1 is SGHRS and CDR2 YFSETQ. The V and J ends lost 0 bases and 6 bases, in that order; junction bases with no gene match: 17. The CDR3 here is CASSLVLGQGPFSGEQYF. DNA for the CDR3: TGCGCCAGCAGCTTGGTTCTAGGACAGGGACCCTTCTCCGGCGAGCAGTACTTC. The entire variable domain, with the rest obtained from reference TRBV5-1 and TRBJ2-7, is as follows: KAGVTQTPRYLIKTRGQQVTLSCSPISGHRSVSWYQQTPGQGLQFLFEYFSETQRNKGNFPGRFSGRQFSNSRSEMNVSTLELGDSALYLCASSLVLGQGPFSGEQYFGPGTRLTVT.

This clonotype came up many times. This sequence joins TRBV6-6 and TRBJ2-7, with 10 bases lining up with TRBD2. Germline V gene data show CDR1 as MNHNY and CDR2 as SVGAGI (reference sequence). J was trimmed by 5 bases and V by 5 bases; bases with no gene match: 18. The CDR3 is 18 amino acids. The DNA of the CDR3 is TGTGCCAGCAGTGGCAGGATGTCTAGCGGGAGCCCGGGCAACGAGCAGTACTTC. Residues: CASSGRMSSGSPGNEQYF.